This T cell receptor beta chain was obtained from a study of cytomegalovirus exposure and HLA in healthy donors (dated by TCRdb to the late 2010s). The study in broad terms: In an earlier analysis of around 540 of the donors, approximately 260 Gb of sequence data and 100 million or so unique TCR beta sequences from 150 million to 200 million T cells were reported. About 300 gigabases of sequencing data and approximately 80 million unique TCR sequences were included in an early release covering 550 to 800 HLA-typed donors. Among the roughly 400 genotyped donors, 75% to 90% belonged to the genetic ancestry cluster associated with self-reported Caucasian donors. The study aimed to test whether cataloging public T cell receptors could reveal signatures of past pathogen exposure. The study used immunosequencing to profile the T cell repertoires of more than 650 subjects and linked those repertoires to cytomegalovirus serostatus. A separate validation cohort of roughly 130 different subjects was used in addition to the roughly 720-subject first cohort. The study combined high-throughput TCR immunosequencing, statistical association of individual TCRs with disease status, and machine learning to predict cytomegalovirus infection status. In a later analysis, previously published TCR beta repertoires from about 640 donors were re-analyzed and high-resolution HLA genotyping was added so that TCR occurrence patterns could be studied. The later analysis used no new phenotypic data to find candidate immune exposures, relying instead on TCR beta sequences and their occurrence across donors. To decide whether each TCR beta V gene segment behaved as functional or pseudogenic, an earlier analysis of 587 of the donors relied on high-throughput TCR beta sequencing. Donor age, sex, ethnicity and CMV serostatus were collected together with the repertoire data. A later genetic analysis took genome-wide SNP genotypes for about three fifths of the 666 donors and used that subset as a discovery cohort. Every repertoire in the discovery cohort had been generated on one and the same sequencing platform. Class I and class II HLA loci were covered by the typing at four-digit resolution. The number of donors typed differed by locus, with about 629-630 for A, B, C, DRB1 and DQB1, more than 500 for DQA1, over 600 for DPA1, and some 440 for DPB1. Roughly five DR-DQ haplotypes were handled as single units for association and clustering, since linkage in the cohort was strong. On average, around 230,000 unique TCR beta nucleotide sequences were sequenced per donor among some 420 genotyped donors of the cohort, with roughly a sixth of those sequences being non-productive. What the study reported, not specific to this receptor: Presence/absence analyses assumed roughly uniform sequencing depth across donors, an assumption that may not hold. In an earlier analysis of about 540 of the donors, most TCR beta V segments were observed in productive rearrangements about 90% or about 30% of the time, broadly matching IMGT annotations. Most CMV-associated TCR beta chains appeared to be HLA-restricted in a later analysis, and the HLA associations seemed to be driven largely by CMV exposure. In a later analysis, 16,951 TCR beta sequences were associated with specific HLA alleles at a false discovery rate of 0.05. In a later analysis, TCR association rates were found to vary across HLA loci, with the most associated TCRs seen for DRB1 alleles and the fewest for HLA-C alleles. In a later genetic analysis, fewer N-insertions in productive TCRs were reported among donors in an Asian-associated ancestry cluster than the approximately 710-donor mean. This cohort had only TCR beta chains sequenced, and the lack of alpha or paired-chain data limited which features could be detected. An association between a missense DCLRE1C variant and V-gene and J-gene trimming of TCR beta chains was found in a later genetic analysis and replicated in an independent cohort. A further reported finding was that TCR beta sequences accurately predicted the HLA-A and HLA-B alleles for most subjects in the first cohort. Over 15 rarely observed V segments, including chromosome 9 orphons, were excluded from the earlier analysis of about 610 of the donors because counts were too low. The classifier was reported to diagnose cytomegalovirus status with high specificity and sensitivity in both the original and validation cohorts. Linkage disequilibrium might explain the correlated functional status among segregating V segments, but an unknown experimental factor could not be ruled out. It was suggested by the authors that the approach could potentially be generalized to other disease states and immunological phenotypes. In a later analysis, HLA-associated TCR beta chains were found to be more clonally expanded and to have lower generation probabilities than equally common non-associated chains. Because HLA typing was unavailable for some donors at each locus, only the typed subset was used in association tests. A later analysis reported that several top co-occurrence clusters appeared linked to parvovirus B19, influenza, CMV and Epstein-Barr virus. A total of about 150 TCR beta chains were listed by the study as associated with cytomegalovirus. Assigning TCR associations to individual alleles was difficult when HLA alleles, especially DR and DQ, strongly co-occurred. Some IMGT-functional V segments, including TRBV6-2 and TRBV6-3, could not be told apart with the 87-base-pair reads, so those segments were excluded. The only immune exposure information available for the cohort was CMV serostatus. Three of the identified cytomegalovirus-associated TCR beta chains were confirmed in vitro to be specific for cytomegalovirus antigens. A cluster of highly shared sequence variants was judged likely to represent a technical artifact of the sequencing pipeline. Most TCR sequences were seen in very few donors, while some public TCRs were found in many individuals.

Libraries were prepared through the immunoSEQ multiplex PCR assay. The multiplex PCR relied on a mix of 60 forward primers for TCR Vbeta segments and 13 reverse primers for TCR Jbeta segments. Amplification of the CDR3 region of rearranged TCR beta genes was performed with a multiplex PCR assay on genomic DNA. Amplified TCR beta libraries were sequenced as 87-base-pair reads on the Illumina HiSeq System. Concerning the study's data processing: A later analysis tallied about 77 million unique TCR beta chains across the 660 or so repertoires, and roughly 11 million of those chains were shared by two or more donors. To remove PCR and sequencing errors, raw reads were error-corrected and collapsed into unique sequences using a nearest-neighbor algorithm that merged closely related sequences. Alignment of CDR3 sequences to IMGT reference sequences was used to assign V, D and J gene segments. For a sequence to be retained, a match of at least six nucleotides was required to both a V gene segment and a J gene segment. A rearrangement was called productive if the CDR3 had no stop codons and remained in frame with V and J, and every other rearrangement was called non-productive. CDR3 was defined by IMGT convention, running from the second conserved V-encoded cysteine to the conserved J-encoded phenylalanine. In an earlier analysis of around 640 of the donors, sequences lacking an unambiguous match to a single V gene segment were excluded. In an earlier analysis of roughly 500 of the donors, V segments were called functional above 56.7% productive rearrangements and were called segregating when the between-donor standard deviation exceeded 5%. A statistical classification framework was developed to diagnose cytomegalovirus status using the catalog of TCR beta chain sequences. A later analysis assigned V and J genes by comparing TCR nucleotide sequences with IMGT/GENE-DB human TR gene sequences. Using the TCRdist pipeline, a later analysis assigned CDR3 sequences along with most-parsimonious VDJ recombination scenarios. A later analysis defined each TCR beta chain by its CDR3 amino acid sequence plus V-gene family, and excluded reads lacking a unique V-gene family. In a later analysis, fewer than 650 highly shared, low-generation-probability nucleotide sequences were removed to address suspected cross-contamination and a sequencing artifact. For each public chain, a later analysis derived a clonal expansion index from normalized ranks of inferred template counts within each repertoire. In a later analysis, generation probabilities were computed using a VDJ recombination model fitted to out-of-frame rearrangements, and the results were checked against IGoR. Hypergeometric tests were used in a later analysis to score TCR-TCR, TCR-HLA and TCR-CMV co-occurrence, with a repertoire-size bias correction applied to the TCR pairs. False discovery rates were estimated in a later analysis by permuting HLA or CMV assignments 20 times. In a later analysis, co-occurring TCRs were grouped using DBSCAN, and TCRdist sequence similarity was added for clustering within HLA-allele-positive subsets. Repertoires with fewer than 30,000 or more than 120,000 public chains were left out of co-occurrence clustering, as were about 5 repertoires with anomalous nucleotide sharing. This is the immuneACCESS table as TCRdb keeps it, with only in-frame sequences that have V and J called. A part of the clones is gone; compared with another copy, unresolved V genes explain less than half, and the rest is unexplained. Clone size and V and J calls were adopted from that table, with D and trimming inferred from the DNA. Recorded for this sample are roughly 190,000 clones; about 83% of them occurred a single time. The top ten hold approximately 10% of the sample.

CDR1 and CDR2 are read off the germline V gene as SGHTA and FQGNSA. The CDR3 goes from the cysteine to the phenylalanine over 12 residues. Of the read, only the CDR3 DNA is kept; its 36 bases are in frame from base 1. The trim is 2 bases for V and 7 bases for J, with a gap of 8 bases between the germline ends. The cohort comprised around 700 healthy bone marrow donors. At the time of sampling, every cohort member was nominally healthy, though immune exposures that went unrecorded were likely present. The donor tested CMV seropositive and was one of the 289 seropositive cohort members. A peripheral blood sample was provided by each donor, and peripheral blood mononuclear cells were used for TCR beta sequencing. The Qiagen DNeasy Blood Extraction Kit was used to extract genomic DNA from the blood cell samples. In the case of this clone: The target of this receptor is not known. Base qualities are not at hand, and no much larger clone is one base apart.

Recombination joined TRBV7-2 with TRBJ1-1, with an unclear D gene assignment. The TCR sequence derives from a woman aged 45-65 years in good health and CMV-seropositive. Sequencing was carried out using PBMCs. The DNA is TGTGCCAGCAGCTTATTGAGAAGTGAAGCTTTCTTT. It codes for CASSLLRSEAFF.